The subject of this entry is one TCR beta chain. Its specificity is unknown. The record originates from a study of post-analysis software for immune sequencing data. Study-wide findings and caveats: TRBV segments more frequent in patients than in controls numbered five and included TRBV5-6, TRBV5-1 and TRBV20-1.

Trimming stripped 5 bases from V and 0 bases from J, with 7 bases between. This CDR3 spans 13 amino acids. CDR1 and CDR2 from the germline V gene are MNHEY and SVGAGI. Tagging with unique molecular identifiers was a feature of the TCR beta cDNA libraries. MiXCR was run by TCRdb on the PCR reads, yielding one entry per CDR3 protein. The table includes about 810,000 distinct CDR3 sequences, roughly 58% detected once. The TCR sequence derives from a girl aged 10-17 years with multiple sclerosis. The source material was blood. The gene calls are TRBV6-5 and TRBJ1-2; D uncertain. For the CDR3, the DNA is TGTGCCAGCAGTACCATAGCTAACTATGGCTACACCTTC. Protein sequence: CASSTIANYGYTF.